These T cell receptor beta chains were read from a single sample in a study of blood T cell repertoires in COVID-19. Data came from immunoSEQ multiplex PCR; TCRdb stores just in-frame clones and leaves some out. The profile shows about 180,000 clones, approximately 85% of them singletons. The material sequenced was PBMCs or T cells enriched from blood (not recorded which). The receptors derive from a woman aged 25 to 45 who had recovered from COVID-19. CDR3s include the opening cysteine and the closing phenylalanine or tryptophan. The D gene is left open where the match is weak. Size is stated for part of the rows, as once, few or many counts, or as a class when the clone is expanded.

-	TRBV19	TRBJ2-1	TRBD2	CASSSIAGDALF	TGTGCCAGTAGTTCTATAGCGGGAGACGCCCTCTTC
-	TRBV5-1	TRBJ1-1	-	CASSKTITNTEAFF	TGCGCCAGCAGCAAAACAATCACGAACACTGAAGCTTTCTTT
once	TRBV28	TRBJ2-7	-	CASSRPQVEQYF	TGTGCCAGCAGCCGACCGCAGGTCGAGCAGTACTTC
-	TRBV28	TRBJ2-5	-	CASSPLTGNQETQYF	TGTGCCAGCAGTCCTCTCACAGGGAACCAAGAGACCCAGTACTTC
few	TRBV6-4	TRBJ2-1	TRBD1	CASSLAPAGGDEQFF	TGTGCCAGCAGTCTTGCCCCGGCAGGGGGCGATGAGCAGTTCTTC
-	TRBV7-2	TRBJ2-5	TRBD2	CASSRGTSGRALQETQYF	TGTGCCAGCAGCAGAGGGACTAGCGGGAGGGCCCTGCAAGAGACCCAGTACTTC
-	TRBV11-2	TRBJ2-1	TRBD2	CASSTSGSSYNEQFF	TGTGCCAGCAGCACTAGCGGGAGCTCCTACAATGAGCAGTTCTTC
few	TRBV19	TRBJ2-2	-	CASSRLAPGELFF	TGTGCCAGTAGTAGGCTGGCCCCCGGGGAGCTGTTTTTT
-	TRBV7-9	TRBJ2-7	-	CASSETYEQYF	TGTGCCAGCAGCGAGACCTACGAGCAGTACTTC
once	TRBV29-1	TRBJ2-1	-	CSVVQGIYNEQFF	TGCAGCGTTGTGCAGGGGATCTACAATGAGCAGTTCTTC
-	TRBV10-3	TRBJ1-2	-	CAILTVTGSNYGYTF	TGTGCCATCCTTACAGTGACAGGATCTAACTATGGCTACACCTTC
-	TRBV27	TRBJ2-7	TRBD1	CASSSTPRQGETYEQYF	TGTGCCAGCAGTTCCACTCCCAGACAGGGGGAAACCTACGAGCAGTACTTC
-	TRBV24-1	TRBJ2-2	TRBD2	CATSDSGLADTGELFF	TGTGCCACCAGTGACTCCGGACTAGCGGACACCGGGGAGCTGTTTTTT
-	TRBV2	TRBJ1-1	-	CASSIQQGSRTEAFF	TGTGCCAGCAGCATTCAACAGGGAAGTCGAACTGAAGCTTTCTTT
-	TRBV28	TRBJ1-2	-	CASSTYGPRVGNYGYTF	TGTGCCAGCAGCACATACGGGCCCAGGGTTGGTAACTATGGCTACACCTTC
-	TRBV29-1	TRBJ2-1	-	CSVGPGGTRPTNEQFF	TGCAGCGTTGGACCCGGGGGAACAAGGCCTACCAATGAGCAGTTCTTC
-	TRBV6-5	TRBJ1-3	-	CASSLLEGGGNTIYF	TGTGCCAGCAGTCTCCTTGAGGGAGGTGGAAACACCATATATTTT
-	TRBV28	TRBJ1-5	TRBD1	CASSSTGGNQPQHF	TGTGCCAGCAGTTCGACAGGGGGTAATCAGCCCCAGCATTTT
few	TRBV6-1	TRBJ2-1	-	CASSEQGFDEQFF	TGTGCCAGCAGTGAGCAGGGCTTCGATGAGCAGTTCTTC
-	TRBV11-2	TRBJ2-3	-	CASSVAGGPTTDTQYF	TGTGCCAGCAGCGTTGCCGGAGGGCCCACCACAGATACGCAGTATTTT
-	TRBV19	TRBJ2-4	-	CASSIGAKNIQYF	TGTGCCAGTAGTATCGGGGCCAAAAACATTCAGTACTTC
-	TRBV7-6	TRBJ2-3	TRBD2	CASSRGLAGDDTQYF	TGTGCCAGCAGCCGGGGACTAGCGGGAGATGATACGCAGTATTTT
-	TRBV4-2	TRBJ2-7	-	CASSHPFYEQYF	TGTGCCAGCAGCCACCCTTTCTACGAGCAGTACTTC
-	TRBV28	TRBJ2-7	-	CASSLDRTCSYF	TGTGCCAGCAGTTTAGACAGGACCTGCTCGTACTTC
-	TRBV19	TRBJ1-2	TRBD1	CASSRDRGLSYTF	TGTGCCAGTAGTAGGGACAGGGGGCTGAGCTACACCTTC
once	TRBV7-8	TRBJ2-7	TRBD1	CASSLGSGQGFEQYF	TGTGCCAGCAGCTTAGGATCCGGACAGGGGTTCGAGCAGTACTTC
-	TRBV5-1	TRBJ2-1	TRBD2	CASSVAGGPYNEQFF	TGCGCCAGCAGCGTAGCGGGAGGGCCGTACAATGAGCAGTTCTTC
-	TRBV3-1/TRBV3-2	TRBJ1-2	TRBD1	CASSQGQGGYGYTF	TGTGCCAGCAGCCAAGGACAGGGGGGATATGGCTACACCTTC
-	TRBV6-1	TRBJ2-5	TRBD1	CASSESTGAETQYF	TGTGCCAGCAGTGAATCAACAGGGGCAGAGACCCAGTACTTC
-	TRBV14	TRBJ2-5	TRBD2	CASSQDDGLAGWLKARETQYF	TGTGCCAGCAGCCAAGACGATGGACTAGCGGGATGGCTAAAGGCGAGAGAGACCCAGTACTTC
-	TRBV28	TRBJ1-1	-	CASSLQRAGNTEAFF	TGTGCCAGCAGTTTACAGAGGGCGGGGAACACTGAAGCTTTCTTT
-	TRBV11-1	TRBJ1-1	TRBD1	CASTKQGAGTEAFF	TGTGCCAGCACCAAACAGGGGGCTGGGACTGAAGCTTTCTTT